This entry is about one T cell receptor (beta chain). Its antigen is undetermined. The data were obtained in a study of cytomegalovirus exposure and HLA in healthy donors. Study-level results: Most CMV-associated TCR beta chains were later found to appear HLA-restricted. While the bulk of TCR sequences proved rare, some public TCRs turned up in many donors.

The CDR3 consists of 13 residues. Germline loops: CDR1 LNHDA, CDR2 SQIVND (reference sequence). The ends lost 4 bases at V and 13 bases at J; junction bases unmatched: 6. PCR involved 60 Vbeta and 13 Jbeta primers. The table came from immunoSEQ multiplex PCR; TCRdb's copy has only in-frame clones and leaves some out. This table holds some 120,000 clones, around 80% found once. The sequenced material came from PBMCs. The chain couples TRBV19 to TRBJ1-5; the match to TRBD1 covers 11 bases. The TCR was taken from a man aged 25-45 years in good health and CMV-seropositive. CDR3 in amino acids: CASSTGGTGGQHF. The DNA of the CDR3 is TGTGCCAGTAGTACCGGCGGGACAGGGGGGCAGCATTTT.